The 9 T cell receptor beta chains below were found in one sample sequenced in a study of T cell repertoires in cytomegalovirus infection. One entry per CDR3 protein results from TCRdb running MiXCR on the reads. The repertoire holds around 350,000 distinct CDR3 sequences, about a sixth seen once, with under 9% in the top ten. Sequenced input: PBMCs. Every receptor here comes from a human donor in good health (CMV status not recorded). Some clones in this sample may be carry-over from other donors' samples.

This clonotype came up a few times. The rearrangement links TRBV19 to TRBJ2-1; 9 bases fit TRBD1. The germline gives CDR1 LNHDA, CDR2 SQIVND (reference sequence). Trimming removed 6 bases from V and 2 bases from J; junction bases left unmatched: 8. The CDR3 consists of 16 residues. The CDR3 DNA sequence: TGTGCCAGTAGAGTAACCGGGACAGGGACCTACAATGAGCAGTTCTTC. Translating it yields CASRVTGTGTYNEQFF.

This chain links TRBV6-4 with TRBJ2-3; a weak D match, TRBD1 (7 bases). Germline CDR1 reads MRHNA; CDR2 reads SNTAGT. CDR3 size: 24 residues. Trimming cost V 0 bases and J 0 bases, with 34 bases left between them. The DNA of the CDR3 is TGTGCCAGCAGTGACTCGATCACAGGGGCTAGCGCATCCCTAGCAATTCACAGCACAGATACGCAGTATTTT. Translated, it gives CASSDSITGASASLAIHSTDTQYF.

This clonotype was detected many times. The chain recombines TRBV7-2 with TRBJ1-3; D perhaps matches TRBD1 (6 bases). Between the trimmed V and J ends, which lost 3 bases and 4 bases, there was a span of 22 bases. This CDR3 is built from 18 residues. The germline V gene encodes CDR1 SGHTA and CDR2 FQGNSA. CDR3 DNA: TGTGCCAGCAGCTTTGGGGGGACGCTTGGGGGCCGGGGAAACACCATATATTTT. It is translated as CASSFGGTLGGRGNTIYF. The variable domain in full, with the rest retrieved from reference TRBV7-2 and TRBJ1-3, is GAGVSQSPSNKVTEKGKDVELRCDPISGHTALYWYRQSLGQGLEFLIYFQGNSAPDKSGLPSDRFSAERTGGSVSTLTIQRTQQEDSAVYLCASSFGGTLGGRGNTIYFGEGSWLTVV.

This clonotype has just a few counts. This chain links TRBV29-1 with TRBJ2-7; D is unresolved. The V and J ends lost 4 bases and 2 bases respectively, with 12 bases between them. The CDR3 runs 13 residues. Germline V gives CDR1 SQVTM, CDR2 ANQGSEA. CDR3 coding DNA: TGCAGCGTTGGGGTCCAGTCCCCCTACGAGCAGTACTTC. Its protein product is CSVGVQSPYEQYF.

The genes are TRBV27 and TRBJ2-7, with D possibly being TRBD2 (6 bases). Germline V CDR1 and CDR2: MNHEY, SMNVEV (reference sequence). V was cut by 5 bases and J by 9 bases, with 14 bases left in between. The CDR3 loop spans 12 amino acids. The CDR3 loop reads CASSTDGRGQYF. CDR3 in DNA: TGTGCCAGCAGTACCGATGGGCGGGGGCAGTACTTC.

This clonotype was seen at least ten times. This chain links TRBV6-2 or TRBV6-3 with TRBJ1-5; 7 bases line up with TRBD1. Germline CDR1 MNHEY, CDR2 SVGEGT. This CDR3 contains 14 residues. Trimming removed 6 bases from V and 5 bases from J; junction bases left unmatched: 7. CDR3 region: CASSQTGEDQPQHF. The CDR3 nucleotides read TGTGCCAGCAGCCAAACAGGGGAAGATCAGCCCCAGCATTTT.

The rearrangement links TRBV15 to TRBJ1-1, with D perhaps TRBD1 (5 bases). Per the germline V gene, CDR1 is LNHNV and CDR2 is YYDKDF (reference sequence). This CDR3 comprises 13 residues. The V and J ends lost 4 bases and 4 bases respectively, with 10 bases between them. The CDR3: CATSTVGGTEAFF. Here the CDR3 DNA reads TGTGCCACCAGCACGGTGGGGGGCACTGAAGCTTTCTTT.

This clonotype was counted at least ten times. This chain joins TRBV11-3 and TRBJ1-1; D perhaps matches TRBD1 (5 bases). The ends were cut back, 4 bases at V and 5 bases at J, with 11 bases in the middle. Germline lookup yields CDR1 SGHNT and CDR2 YENEEA. The length of the CDR3 is 13 residues. The CDR3 loop is CASSWGGATEAFF. In DNA form, the CDR3 reads TGTGCCAGCAGCTGGGGTGGGGCTACTGAAGCTTTCTTT.

The chain links TRBV30 to TRBJ1-5, with a tentative D call TRBD1 (5 bases). The ends were cut back, 1 base at V and 5 bases at J, with 9 bases in the middle. Germline CDR1 GTSNPN, CDR2 SVGIG (reference sequence). This CDR3 region has 13 residues. CDR3 protein: CAWSGNRYQPQHF. The CDR3 region has the DNA TGTGCCTGGAGTGGGAACAGGTATCAGCCCCAGCATTTT.